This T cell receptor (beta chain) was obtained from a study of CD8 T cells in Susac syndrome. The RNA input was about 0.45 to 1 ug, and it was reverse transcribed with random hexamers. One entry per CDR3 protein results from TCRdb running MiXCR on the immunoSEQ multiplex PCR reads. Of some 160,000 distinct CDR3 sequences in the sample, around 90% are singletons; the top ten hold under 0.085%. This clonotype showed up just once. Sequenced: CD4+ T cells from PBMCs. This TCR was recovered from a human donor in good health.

CDR3 sequence: CASSLGGQGGKLFF. The CDR3 bases are TGTGCCAGCAGTTTAGGCGGACAGGGAGGAAAACTGTTTTTT. The V and J genes are TRBV28 and TRBJ1-4; 8 nucleotides agree with TRBD1. In germline, CDR1 is MDHEN, CDR2 SYDVKM. The CDR3 consists of 14 residues. J gave up 10 bases and V 2 bases, and 6 bases lay outside the gene matches.